This T cell receptor beta chain was obtained from a study of cytomegalovirus exposure and HLA in healthy donors. Study-level information: Sequencing of about 179 million T cells in an earlier analysis found roughly 120 million unique TCR beta sequences.

Looked up from germline, CDR1 is SNHLY and CDR2 is FYNNEI. The V segment lost 2 bases and the J segment 14 bases; nucleotides outside the gene matches: 7. The CDR3 sequence is 14 residues long. The PCR ran on 60 Vbeta and 13 Jbeta primers. Here immunoSEQ multiplex PCR was the method, and the copy in TCRdb shows in-frame clones only, minus some. The repertoire holds some 130,000 clones, roughly four fifths seen once, with about 11% in the top ten. This chain links TRBV2 with TRBJ2-1, with TRBD2 matching over 12 bases. The sequenced material came from PBMCs. The sequence derives from a male donor in good health and CMV-seropositive. In nucleotides, the CDR3 is TGTGCCAGCAGTGAACGCCCTAGCGGGAGGGAAGAGTTCTTC. Amino acids: CASSERPSGREEFF.